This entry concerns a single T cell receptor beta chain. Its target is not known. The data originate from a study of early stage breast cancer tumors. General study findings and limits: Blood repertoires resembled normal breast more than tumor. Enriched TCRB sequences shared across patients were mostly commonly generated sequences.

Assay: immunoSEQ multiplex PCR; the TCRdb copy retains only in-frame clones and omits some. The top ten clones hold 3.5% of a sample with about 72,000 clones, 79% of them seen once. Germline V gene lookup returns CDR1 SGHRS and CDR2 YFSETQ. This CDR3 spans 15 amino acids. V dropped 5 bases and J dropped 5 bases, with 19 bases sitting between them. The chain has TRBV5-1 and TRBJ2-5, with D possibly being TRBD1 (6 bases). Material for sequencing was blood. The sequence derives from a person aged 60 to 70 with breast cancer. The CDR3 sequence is CASRVPSGVGETQYF. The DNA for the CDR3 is TGCGCCAGCAGAGTCCCTTCAGGGGTTGGGGAGACCCAGTACTTC. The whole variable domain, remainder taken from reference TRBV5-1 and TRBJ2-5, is KAGVTQTPRYLIKTRGQQVTLSCSPISGHRSVSWYQQTPGQGLQFLFEYFSETQRNKGNFPGRFSGRQFSNSRSEMNVSTLELGDSALYLCASRVPSGVGETQYFGPGTRLLVL.